The present T cell receptor (beta chain) was sequenced within a study of shared clonotypes between healthy human individuals. Whole-study results and caveats: Unshared clonotypes carried lower generation probabilities than those common to all four donors. Blood was the sole source, and tissue repertoires probably differ.

This CDR3 contains 14 residues. Germline loops: CDR1 LNHDA, CDR2 SQIVND (reference sequence). Trimming removed 1 base from V and 7 bases from J, with 11 bases in between. Worth noting for this clone: The antigen remains unidentified.

TCRdb's table, derived via immunoSEQ multiplex PCR, lists solely in-frame clones and lacks some. This repertoire shows hundreds of thousands of clones, around 67% found once; its top ten account for 10%. The rearrangement links TRBV19 to TRBJ1-5; D is uncertain. The receptor comes from a young man in good health. Sequenced sample: memory CD4+ T cells sorted from blood. Documented subset: CD45RA-negative fraction. This CDR3 reads CASSIAGRMQPQHF. CDR3 DNA: TGTGCCAGTAGTATAGCTGGGAGAATGCAGCCCCAGCATTTT.